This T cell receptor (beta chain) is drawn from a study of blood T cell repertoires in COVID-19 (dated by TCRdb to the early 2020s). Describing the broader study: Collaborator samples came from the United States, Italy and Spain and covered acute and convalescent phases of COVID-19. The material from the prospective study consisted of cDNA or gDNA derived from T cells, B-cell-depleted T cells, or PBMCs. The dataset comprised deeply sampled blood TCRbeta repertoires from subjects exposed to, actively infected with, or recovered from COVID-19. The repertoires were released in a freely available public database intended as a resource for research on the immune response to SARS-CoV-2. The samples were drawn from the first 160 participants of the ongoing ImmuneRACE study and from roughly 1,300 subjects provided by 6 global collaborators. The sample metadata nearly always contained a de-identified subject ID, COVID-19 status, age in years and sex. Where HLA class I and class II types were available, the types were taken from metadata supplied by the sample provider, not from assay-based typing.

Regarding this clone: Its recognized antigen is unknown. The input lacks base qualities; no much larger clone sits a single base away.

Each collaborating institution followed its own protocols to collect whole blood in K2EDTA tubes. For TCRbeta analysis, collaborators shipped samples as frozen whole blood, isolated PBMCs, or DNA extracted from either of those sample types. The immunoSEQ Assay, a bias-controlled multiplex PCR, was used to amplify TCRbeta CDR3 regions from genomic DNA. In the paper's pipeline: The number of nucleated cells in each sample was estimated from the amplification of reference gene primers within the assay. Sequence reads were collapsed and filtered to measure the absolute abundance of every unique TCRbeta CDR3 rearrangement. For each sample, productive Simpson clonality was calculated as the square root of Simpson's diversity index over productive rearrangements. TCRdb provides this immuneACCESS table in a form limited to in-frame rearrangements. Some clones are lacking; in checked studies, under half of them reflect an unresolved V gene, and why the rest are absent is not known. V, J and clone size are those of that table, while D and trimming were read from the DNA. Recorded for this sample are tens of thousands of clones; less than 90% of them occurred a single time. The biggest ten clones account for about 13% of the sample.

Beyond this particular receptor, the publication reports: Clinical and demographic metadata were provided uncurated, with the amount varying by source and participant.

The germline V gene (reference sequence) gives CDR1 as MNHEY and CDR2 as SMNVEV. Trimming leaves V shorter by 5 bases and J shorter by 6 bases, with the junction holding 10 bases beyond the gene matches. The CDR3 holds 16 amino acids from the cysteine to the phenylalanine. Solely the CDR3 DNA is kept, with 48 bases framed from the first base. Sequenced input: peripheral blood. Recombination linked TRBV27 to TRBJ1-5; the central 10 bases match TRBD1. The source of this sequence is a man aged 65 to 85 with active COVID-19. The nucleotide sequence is TGTGCCAGCAGTGGGAGGACAGGGGGTTTCGGTCAGCCCCAGCATTTT. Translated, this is CASSGRTGGFGQPQHF.